Shown below are 14 T cell receptor beta chains from a single sample sequenced in a study of T cell repertoires in aging, cancer and after chemotherapy. A mixed TRB-A/B primer pool amplified rearranged TRB by multiplex touch-down PCR. TCRdb processed the multiplex PCR reads anew with MiXCR; each CDR3 protein has one entry. Of some 9,700 distinct CDR3 sequences listed, approximately 31% are singletons. Peripheral blood genomic DNA, not sorted cells or RNA, was the template. The sample taken for sequencing was blood. All receptors come from a human donor in good health. The donor label of this sample is uncertain.

CDR3 region: CASSTLTGKDYEQYF. CDR3 sequence (DNA): TGTGCCAGCAGCACCTTGACAGGGAAAGACTACGAGCAGTACTTC. The gene calls are TRBV11-2 and TRBJ2-7, with 7 bases aligning to TRBD1. Germline CDR1 is SGHAT and CDR2 is FQNNGV. The V segment lost 5 bases and the J segment 3 bases; nucleotides outside the gene matches: 10. The CDR3 extends over 15 amino acids. Full variable domain (missing parts from reference TRBV11-2 and TRBJ2-7): EAGVAQSPRYKIIEKRQSVAFWCNPISGHATLYWYQQILGQGPKLLIQFQNNGVVDDSQLPKDRFSAERLKGVDSTLKIQPAKLEDSAVYLCASSTLTGKDYEQYFGPGTRLTVT.

This clonotype was seen only a few times. The chain combines TRBV7-2 with TRBJ1-6; a weak D match, TRBD1 (5 bases). Trimming shortened V by 3 bases and J by 10 bases, and 16 bases separated the two germline ends. CDR1 is SGHTA and CDR2 is FQGNSA in the germline V gene. The length of the CDR3 is 15 residues. CDR3 sequence (DNA): TGTGCCAGCAGCTTCTCGGGCGCAGGGTTATCACCCCTCCACTTT. Amino acids: CASSFSGAGLSPLHF.

The CDR3 region is CATSDTRQGGNYGYTF. The CDR3 DNA is TGTGCCACCAGTGATACCCGACAGGGTGGTAACTATGGCTACACCTTC. V usage is TRBV24-1 and J usage is TRBJ1-2; 7 bases match TRBD1. There are 16 residues in the CDR3. V was pared by 3 bases and J by 1 base, with 7 bases of the junction left unmatched. The germline CDR1 and CDR2 sequences are KGHDR and SFDVKD.

V gene TRBV6-2 or TRBV6-3 combines with J gene TRBJ1-2; 8 bases align to TRBD1. This CDR3 is 17 amino acids long. Germline CDR1 and CDR2: MNHEY and SVGEGT. J gave up 4 bases and V 2 bases, and 12 bases lay outside the gene matches. CDR3 region: CASSYETDRDIFYGYTF. CDR3 sequence (DNA): TGTGCCAGCAGTTACGAGACGGACAGGGACATCTTCTATGGCTACACCTTC.

There are a few counts of this clonotype. The V call is TRBV5-8, the J call TRBJ2-1, with TRBD1 as a possible D gene (6 bases). The CDR3 has 13 amino acids. Trimming removed 1 base from V and 9 bases from J, with 11 bases in between. CDR1 and CDR2 from the germline V gene are SGHTS and YDEGEE. CDR3 sequence: CASSLTGPLEQFF. The DNA of the CDR3 is TGTGCCAGCAGCTTGACAGGGCCCCTTGAGCAGTTCTTC.

This clonotype appeared a few times. The chain joins TRBV18 to TRBJ1-4; 8 nucleotides agree with TRBD1. The CDR3 length is 15 residues. Losses at the gene ends were 0 bases for V and 7 bases for J; bases not matched to a gene: 4. Germline-derived CDR1 and CDR2 are KGHSH and LQKENI. DNA of the CDR3: TGTGCCAGCTCACCACCCGGGACAGGCCGTGAAAAACTGTTTTTT. It encodes CASSPPGTGREKLFF.

V and J are TRBV30 and TRBJ1-2; D might be TRBD1 (5 bases). CDR1 and CDR2 (germline): GTSNPN, SVGIG (reference sequence). The CDR3 consists of 14 residues. The germline V and J ends were trimmed by 5 bases and 0 bases, with 13 bases remaining between them. The CDR3 spells CAWHRLLANYGYTF. The CDR3 bases are TGTGCCTGGCACAGGCTTTTAGCTAACTATGGCTACACCTTC.

A single count supports this clonotype. The chain recombines TRBV29-1 with TRBJ2-3, with 9 bases identical to TRBD2. This CDR3 spans 13 amino acids. V gave up 1 base and J gave up 15 bases; unmatched junction bases: 11. Germline V gene sequence: CDR1 SQVTM, CDR2 ANQGSEA. Here the CDR3 DNA reads TGCAGCGTTGAAGCGCTAGCGGGGACAAGGGGATATTTT. This sequence encodes CSVEALAGTRGYF.

Of note for this clonotype: It may be a read error: a sequence one base away is much more abundant. The chain combines TRBV19 with TRBJ2-5, with D maybe TRBD2 (6 bases). The V end lost 5 bases, the J end lost 4 bases, and 14 bases lay between the germline ends. The germline gives CDR1 LNHDA, CDR2 SQIVND (reference sequence). The CDR3 is 14 amino acids. This CDR3 reads CASSPRRSGETQYF. The CDR3 bases are TGTGCCAGTAGTCCGAGGCGTAGCGGAGAGACCCAGTACTTC.

This clonotype was seen a handful of times. The J gene is TRBJ2-1, the V gene TRBV5-4; D is undetermined. This CDR3 region has 12 residues. Germline CDR1 and CDR2: SGHNT and YYREEE (reference sequence). V gave up 0 bases and J gave up 6 bases, with 4 bases separating them. The CDR3, as DNA: TGTGCCAGCAGCTTGGTGCTCAATGAGCAGTTCTTC. Protein product: CASSLVLNEQFF.

This clonotype turned up a few times. This chain links TRBV5-6 with TRBJ2-1; the match to TRBD2 covers 13 bases. The CDR3 runs to 18 residues. Unmatched junction bases numbered 8, after V lost 5 bases and J lost 0 bases. CDR1 is SGHDT and CDR2 is YYEEEE in the germline V gene. The CDR3 coding sequence is TGTGCCAGCAGTCGAACTAGCGGGGGGGCCGGCTCCTACAATGAGCAGTTCTTC. Translation gives CASSRTSGGAGSYNEQFF.

The V gene is TRBV7-6, the J gene TRBJ1-2, with no clear D. CDR3 length: 14 amino acids. From germline, CDR1 is SGHVS and CDR2 FNYEAQ. V was cut by 0 bases and J by 7 bases, with 12 bases left in between. The CDR3 sequence is CASSLANGVIGYTF. The CDR3 DNA reads TGTGCCAGCAGCTTAGCAAACGGGGTAATTGGCTACACCTTC.

The chain employs TRBV6-1 and TRBJ1-2; 8 bases are a match to TRBD1. With 4 bases clipped from V and 4 bases from J, the junction kept 5 bases outside the gene matches. Germline CDR1 is MNHNS and CDR2 is SASEGT. CDR3 length: 14 amino acids. The CDR3 DNA reads TGTGCCAGCAGTGGGACAGGGCGATCCTATGGCTACACCTTC. Translating gives CASSGTGRSYGYTF.

The chain couples TRBV6-1 to TRBJ2-6; unclear D gene. Germline CDR1 reads MNHNS; CDR2 reads SASEGT. The CDR3 runs to 14 residues. V was clipped by 6 bases and J by 0 bases, with 6 bases between them. Written as DNA, the CDR3 is TGTGCCAGCAGGATTAACTCTGGGGCCAACGTCCTGACTTTC. This sequence encodes CASRINSGANVLTF.